This T cell receptor (beta chain) was profiled in a study of blood T cell repertoires in COVID-19. Study context: The study drew acute and convalescent COVID-19 samples from the United States, Italy and Spain. T cells, B-cell-depleted T cells, or PBMCs supplied cDNA or gDNA.

The V end was cut by 6 bases, the J end by 0 bases, with 14 bases between. CDR1 and CDR2 from the germline V gene are MNHEY and SVGAGI. This CDR3 has 15 amino acids. Original data processing: Amplifying reference gene primers gave estimates of nucleated cell counts. The protocol was immunoSEQ multiplex PCR, while the TCRdb copy is restricted to in-frame clones and leaves out a portion. The V and J calls and clone size come from that table; D and trimming were worked out from the DNA. The table includes some 170,000 clones, around 80% detected once. The sequence was obtained from a woman in her 70s with acute or convalescent COVID-19. This chain uses TRBV6-5 with TRBJ1-2; a weak D match, TRBD1 (6 bases). The specimen sequenced was peripheral blood. CDR3: CASRKRDTPNYGYTF. The CDR3 DNA reads as TGTGCCAGCAGGAAGCGGGACACCCCTAACTATGGCTACACCTTC.